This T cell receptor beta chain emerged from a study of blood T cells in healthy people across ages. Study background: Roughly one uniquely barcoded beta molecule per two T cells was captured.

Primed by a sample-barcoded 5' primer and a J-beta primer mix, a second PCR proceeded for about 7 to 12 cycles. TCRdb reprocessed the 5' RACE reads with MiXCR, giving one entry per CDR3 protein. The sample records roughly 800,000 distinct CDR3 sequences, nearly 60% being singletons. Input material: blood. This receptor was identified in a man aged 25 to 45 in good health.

The CDR3 bases are TGTGCCAGCAGCCGTAATGCAGGGGATGGCTACACCTTC. It yields the protein CASSRNAGDGYTF. The chain employs TRBV7-9 and TRBJ1-2; D possibly corresponds to TRBD1 (6 bases). V lost 5 bases, J lost 6 bases, and 13 bases lay in between. CDR3 length: 13 residues. Germline CDR1 is SEHNR and CDR2 is FQNEAQ (reference sequence).